This T cell receptor beta chain was documented in a study of blood T cell repertoires in COVID-19. Study overall: The study drew acute and convalescent COVID-19 samples from the United States, Italy and Spain. Sample material is recorded as cDNA or gDNA derived from T cells, B-cell-depleted T cells, or PBMCs.

The V gene end was trimmed by 1 base and the J gene end by 1 base; junction bases not matched to a gene: 2. The CDR3 covers 16 residues. Germline V gene lookup returns CDR1 SGDLS and CDR2 YYNGEE. Original processing notes: By means of reference gene primer amplification, nucleated cell counts were estimated. Sequencing used immunoSEQ multiplex PCR; TCRdb keeps in-frame clones, though not all of them. The V and J calls and clone size are taken from that table; D and trimming were inferred from the DNA. This sample carries over 100,000 clones, roughly 90% of them seen once, and the ten largest clones take 5.5% to 7%.

This chain joins TRBV9 and TRBJ2-3; 11 bases match TRBD2. This TCR derives from a human donor in a cohort sampled during active COVID-19. Sequencing was carried out using peripheral blood. This CDR3 is CASSVSLAGGTDTQYF. Written as DNA, the CDR3 is TGTGCCAGCAGCGTATCACTAGCGGGGGGCACAGATACGCAGTATTTT.